This T cell receptor (beta chain) came from a study of PD-1 blockade in classical Hodgkin lymphoma. Study-wide points: In CD4+ cells, TCR diversity went up significantly by C4D1, but in CD8+ cells it did not.

V was clipped by 5 bases and J by 1 base, with 14 bases between them. The CDR3 spans 15 residues. Germline lookup yields CDR1 LNHDA and CDR2 SQIVND (reference sequence). Generated by immunoSEQ multiplex PCR, the TCRdb table keeps only in-frame clones and is missing some. The sample lists 45,000 to 55,000 clones, around 74% occurring once. As regards this clone: Its antigen remains unidentified.

The time point denotes: cycle 4 day 1 (C4D1), after 5 to 7 weeks of nivolumab. Every patient had relapsed following autologous stem cell transplantation, and cohorts differed in brentuximab vedotin exposure. This specimen consisted of peripheral blood mononuclear cells (PBMCs), obtained before the fourth cycle of nivolumab. The gene calls are TRBV19 and TRBJ1-1; D gene uncertain. This TCR was sampled from a human donor with classical Hodgkin lymphoma. CDR3 in amino acids: CASSSIYQRNTEAFF. The CDR3 nucleotides are TGTGCCAGTAGTTCCATATATCAGAGGAACACTGAAGCTTTCTTT.